This TCR beta chain was found in a study of T-cell memory formation after mild COVID-19. This CDR3 has 12 residues. Trimming shortened V by 5 bases and J by 5 bases, and 9 bases separated the two germline ends. Germline V gene lookup returns CDR1 SQVTM and CDR2 ANQGSEA. 5'RACE, which relied on constant-segment primers, yielded TCR alpha and TCR beta cDNA libraries carrying sample barcodes and UMIs. Via MiXCR, TCRdb re-called the 5' RACE reads, giving one row per CDR3 protein. The table includes hundreds of thousands of distinct CDR3 sequences, less than 20% detected once. Sequences were obtained from PBMCs or a T cell subset sorted from them (not recorded which). The TCR comes from a young man who had mild COVID-19 (a few samples of this study predate the infection). Cell type and time point are not known. The V call is TRBV29-1, the J call TRBJ2-2, with no clear D. CDR3 protein: CSVKRLTGELFF. The CDR3 coding sequence is TGCAGCGTTAAGAGGCTAACCGGGGAGCTGTTTTTT.